This entry concerns a single TCR beta chain. Its antigen is unidentified. This sample is drawn from a study of shared clonotypes between healthy human individuals. Turning to the study itself: The cohort comprised a couple of women and three men. Their ages spanned 18 to 49 years.

Whole-study results and caveats: Shared across a few donors were about 4.8% of the naive CD4 clonotypes.

The data were produced by immunoSEQ multiplex PCR, yet TCRdb's version contains in-frame clones alone and is incomplete. The table has 1,400,000 or so clones, approximately 98.5% seen once. The sample comprised naive CD4+ T cells sorted from blood. Indicated subset: CD45RA+ positively selected. This TCR was sampled from a man aged 25 to 40 in good health.

CDR3 sequence (DNA): TGTGCCACCCTGGGACAGGTTAATTCCTACAATGAGCAGTTCTTC. Its protein product is CATLGQVNSYNEQFF. The V and J genes are TRBV18 and TRBJ2-1, with 8 bases that match TRBD1. The germline gives CDR1 KGHSH, CDR2 LQKENI. The CDR3 runs to 15 residues. After removal of 10 bases from V and 1 base from J, the junction contained 9 bases not matched to a gene.